Presented here are 32 T cell receptor beta chains from one specimen sequenced in a study of OX40 agonist ivuxolimab in advanced cancers. Method: immunoSEQ multiplex PCR; TCRdb's copy keeps in-frame clones and lacks some. The sample has 65,000 or so clones; 75% to 90% are singletons. This material consisted of CD4+ or CD8+ T cells sorted from blood, taken in a trial of the OX40 agonist ivuxolimab. The origin of the receptors is an adult with an advanced solid tumor such as melanoma, head and neck, liver or kidney cancer.

V gene TRBV19 combines with J gene TRBJ1-1; weak D call: TRBD1 (6 bases). The CDR3 covers 15 residues. Germline loops: CDR1 LNHDA, CDR2 SQIVND (reference sequence). Trimming removed 5 bases at V and 3 bases at J, with 16 bases between. DNA of the CDR3: TGTGCCAGTAGTGCGCAGACAGGTGGGGACACTGAAGCTTTCTTT. This translates into CASSAQTGGDTEAFF.

A few counts support this clone. V usage is TRBV5-1 and J usage is TRBJ2-7, with a weak D call TRBD2 (5 bases). CDR3 length: 13 residues. Germline CDR1 is SGHRS and CDR2 is YFSETQ. The V gene lost 3 bases and the J gene lost 5 bases, with 12 bases spanning the gap. The CDR3 protein is CASSSGVLDEQYF. As DNA, the CDR3 is TGCGCCAGCAGCTCCGGGGTCCTCGACGAGCAGTACTTC.

The CDR3 DNA is TGTGCCAGCAGTGGGGCCCTAGCGGGGGTCCACCAAGAGACCCAGTACTTC. The encoded protein is CASSGALAGVHQETQYF. The V and J genes are TRBV7-2 and TRBJ2-5; the match to TRBD2 covers 10 bases. Germline trimming cut 6 bases from V and 0 bases from J; bases unmatched to any gene: 10. The CDR3 spans 17 residues. Germline V gives CDR1 SGHTA, CDR2 FQGNSA.

This chain uses TRBV7-6 with TRBJ1-5; no firm D call. CDR1 SGHVS and CDR2 FNYEAQ come from the germline V gene. This CDR3 is 13 amino acids long. V lost 1 base and J lost 5, with 6 bases in between. The DNA for the CDR3 is TGTGCCAGCAGCTTAGGGTCATATCAGCCCCAGCATTTT. The encoded protein is CASSLGSYQPQHF.

This chain links TRBV6-1 with TRBJ2-5; no firm D call. V lost 4 bases, J lost 4 bases, and 13 bases lay in between. Germline loops: CDR1 MNHNS, CDR2 SASEGT. The CDR3 spans 14 residues. CDR3 in amino acids: CASSAAGLLETQYF. DNA of the CDR3: TGTGCCAGCAGTGCCGCAGGATTGCTAGAGACCCAGTACTTC.

The rearrangement joins TRBV19 to TRBJ2-5; D not certain. CDR3 length: 13 residues. Trimming cost V 6 bases and J 2 bases, with 10 bases left between them. The V gene's germline CDR1 is LNHDA and CDR2 SQIVND (reference sequence). DNA of the CDR3: TGTGCCAGTAGATCTTTGCTACAAGAGACCCAGTACTTC. It encodes CASRSLLQETQYF.

The chain employs TRBV7-3 and TRBJ2-3, with 12 nucleotides matching TRBD2. Germline-derived CDR1 and CDR2 are SGHTA and FQGTGA. The CDR3 totals 15 residues. After removal of 4 bases from V and 3 bases from J, the junction contained 2 bases not matched to a gene. In nucleotides, the CDR3 is TGTGCCAGCAGCTCCCTAGCGGGGGGGACAGATACGCAGTATTTT. Translating gives CASSSLAGGTDTQYF.

The V and J genes are TRBV4-1 and TRBJ1-4; 7 nucleotides align to TRBD1. CDR1 is MGHRA and CDR2 is YSYEKL in the germline V gene. Trimming cost V 4 bases and J 1 base; bases outside gene matches: 3. The CDR3 consists of 15 residues. The CDR3, as DNA: TGCGCCAGCAGCCTGAACAGGGGAACTAATGAAAAACTGTTTTTT. Amino acid sequence: CASSLNRGTNEKLFF.

The gene calls are TRBV4-3 and TRBJ1-6, with 8 bases matching TRBD1. V lost 4 bases and J lost 5; bases outside the gene matches: 4. Germline CDR1 and CDR2: LGHNA and YSLEER. The CDR3 sequence is 15 residues long. In nucleotides, the CDR3 is TGCGCCAGCAGCCGCTGGACAGGGAATAATTCACCCCTCCACTTT. It translates to CASSRWTGNNSPLHF.

The chain is built from TRBV7-9 and TRBJ1-2, with D tentatively TRBD1 (5 bases). V was clipped by 5 bases and J by 2 bases, with 9 bases between them. The germline V gene has CDR1 SEHNR and CDR2 FQNEAQ (reference sequence). This CDR3 has 13 amino acids. CDR3 in amino acids: CASSEDNNYGYTF. CDR3 nucleotides: TGTGCCAGCAGCGAGGACAACAACTATGGCTACACCTTC.

Note on this clone: This specimen includes other DNA sequences encoding the same CDR3. V is TRBV7-2 and J is TRBJ2-3; no firm D call. Germline CDR1 SGHTA, CDR2 FQGNSA. This CDR3 has 13 amino acids. The germline V and J ends were trimmed by 1 base and 0 bases, with 2 bases remaining between them. The CDR3 sequence: CASSLVSTDTQYF. The CDR3 DNA sequence: TGTGCCAGCAGCTTAGTGAGCACAGATACGCAGTATTTT.

This sequence joins TRBV23-1 and TRBJ1-1, with D unresolved. TRBV23-1 is given ORF status, its function remaining uncertain. The germline V and J ends were trimmed by 7 bases and 1 base, with 16 bases remaining between them. This CDR3 is 15 amino acids long. This chain's CDR3 is CASNTCSQANTEAFF. The CDR3 bases are TGCGCCAGCAACACATGTAGCCAGGCGAACACTGAAGCTTTCTTT.

The chain recombines TRBV6-1 with TRBJ1-2, with 7 bases lining up with TRBD1. CDR1 is MNHNS, CDR2 SASEGT, per germline. The CDR3 is 14 residues long. Trimming cost V 4 bases and J 8 bases; bases outside gene matches: 10. CDR3 loop: CASSAAGTVFGYTF. The CDR3 nucleotides are TGTGCCAGCAGTGCAGCCGGGACAGTTTTCGGCTACACCTTC.

This chain uses TRBV4-2 with TRBJ2-5, with 14 bases fitting TRBD2. Germline values: CDR1 LGHNA, CDR2 YNFKEQ. This CDR3 is built from 19 residues. After removal of 0 bases from V and 6 bases from J, the junction contained 12 bases not matched to a gene. The CDR3 coding sequence is TGTGCCAGCAGCCAAGATTGGGGGACTAGCGGGGGCGTTTTACAGACCCAGTACTTC. This encodes CASSQDWGTSGGVLQTQYF.

This clone has just one count. The chain links TRBV7-6 to TRBJ2-5; tentative D call: TRBD1 (5 bases). Trimming took off 5 bases at V and 4 bases at J, with 11 bases between the two ends. The CDR3 sequence is 13 residues long. The germline CDR1 and CDR2 sequences are SGHVS and FNYEAQ. The CDR3 reads CASSPQTVETQYF. CDR3 coding DNA: TGTGCCAGCAGCCCCCAGACAGTAGAGACCCAGTACTTC.

This sequence joins TRBV6-4 and TRBJ1-6; 8 nucleotides match TRBD1. The J segment lost 10 bases and the V segment lost 8 bases, leaving 10 bases of the junction unmatched. Germline assignment: CDR1 MRHNA and CDR2 SNTAGT. This CDR3 spans 14 amino acids. The CDR3: CASSTGQGASPLHF. As DNA, the CDR3 is TGTGCCAGCTCCACAGGACAGGGAGCCTCACCCCTCCACTTT.

The chain carries TRBV7-9 and TRBJ2-5; 10 bases match TRBD2. V lost 6 bases to trimming and J lost 1 base; unmatched junction nucleotides: 11. The CDR3 length is 17 residues. Germline V gene data show CDR1 as SEHNR and CDR2 as FQNEAQ (reference sequence). CDR3 DNA sequence: TGTGCCAGCAGGCCGAAGGCTAGCGGGGGAATCCAAGAGACCCAGTACTTC. It yields the protein CASRPKASGGIQETQYF.

This rearrangement joins TRBV6-1 to TRBJ2-2, with unresolved D. Trimming shortened V by 5 bases and J by 2 bases, and 6 bases separated the two germline ends. The CDR3 runs to 13 residues. Germline-derived CDR1 and CDR2 are MNHNS and SASEGT. In nucleotides, the CDR3 is TGTGCCAGCAGTTGGGGAAACACCGGGGAGCTGTTTTTT. Its protein is CASSWGNTGELFF.

This clone has only one observation. This sequence joins TRBV28 and TRBJ2-7, with D possibly TRBD1 on 6 matching bases. CDR3 length: 16 residues. From germline, CDR1 is MDHEN and CDR2 SYDVKM. Trimming stripped 4 bases from V and 6 bases from J, with 22 bases between. CDR3 nucleotides: TGTGCCAGCAGTTCCGGGACAAGGGGAATCCGGGGCGAGCAGTACTTC. Translated, it gives CASSSGTRGIRGEQYF.

J is TRBJ2-3 and V is TRBV6-5; 16 nucleotides match TRBD2. The CDR3 runs to 15 residues. Germline-derived CDR1 and CDR2 are MNHEY and SVGAGI. The V segment lost 5 bases and the J segment 6 bases; nucleotides outside the gene matches: 2. The DNA of the CDR3 is TGTGCCAGCAGTACGGGACTAGCGGGGGGGGATACGCAGTATTTT. Translation: CASSTGLAGGDTQYF.

This chain joins TRBV21-1 and TRBJ1-3. TRBV21-1 is a recognized pseudogene. The CDR3 is 17 residues long. CDR3: CASSKYNPGSSGNTIYF. The CDR3 coding sequence is TGTGCCAGCAGCAAATATAATCCGGGCTCCTCTGGAAACACCATATATTTT.

The V gene is TRBV6-6, the J gene TRBJ2-7; 7 nucleotides match TRBD2. The CDR3 has 14 residues. J lost 4 bases, V lost 4 bases, and 7 bases had no gene match. The germline CDR1 and CDR2 sequences are MNHNY and SVGAGI (reference sequence). Written as DNA, the CDR3 is TGTGCCAGCAGTTCCGCGGGGGACGTATACGAGCAGTACTTC. It is translated as CASSSAGDVYEQYF.

The chain uses TRBV28 and TRBJ1-1; D is uncertain. The CDR3 loop spans 12 amino acids. Trimming took 9 bases from V and 0 from J, leaving 8 bases between them. The V gene's germline CDR1 is MDHEN and CDR2 SYDVKM. CDR3 sequence (DNA): TGTGCCAGTACATTTATGAACACTGAAGCTTTCTTT. It codes for CASTFMNTEAFF.

This chain connects TRBV9 to TRBJ2-5; no clear D. The CDR3 is 11 residues long. The germline gives CDR1 SGDLS, CDR2 YYNGEE. V lost 0 bases, J lost 7 bases, and 4 bases lay in between. The DNA for the CDR3 is TGTGCCAGCAGCGTAGAGGCGACCCAGTACTTC. Its protein product is CASSVEATQYF.

V gene TRBV19 combines with J gene TRBJ2-4; D is undetermined. The CDR3 extends over 18 amino acids. The ends were cut back, 3 bases at V and 0 bases at J, with 18 bases in the middle. Germline assignment: CDR1 LNHDA and CDR2 SQIVND (reference sequence). DNA for the CDR3: TGTGCCAGTAGTATTGGTTTTTCGCGGAGCCTAGCCAAAAACATTCAGTACTTC. Translated, it gives CASSIGFSRSLAKNIQYF. Looking up the rest from reference TRBV19 and TRBJ2-4 gives the full variable domain: DGGITQSPKYLFRKEGQNVTLSCEQNLNHDAMYWYRQDPGQGLRLIYYSQIVNDFQKGDIAEGYSVSREKKESFPLTVTSAQKNPTAFYLCASSIGFSRSLAKNIQYFGAGTRLSVL.

The chain is built from TRBV6-1 and TRBJ2-3, with a weak D call TRBD2 (6 bases). The CDR3 covers 16 residues. Germline CDR1 and CDR2: MNHNS and SASEGT. Deletions cut 4 bases from V and 3 bases from J, with 17 bases between. CDR3 sequence reads: CASSVILGGRTDTQYF. CDR3 bases: TGTGCCAGCAGTGTAATTTTGGGGGGAAGGACAGATACGCAGTATTTT.

The chain couples TRBV5-1 to TRBJ1-1; 7 positions match TRBD1. The J segment lost 7 bases and the V segment lost 4 bases, leaving 7 bases of the junction unmatched. The CDR3 is 13 amino acids. Germline CDR1 and CDR2: SGHRS and YFSETQ. CDR3 residues: CASSIDRDSEAFF. The DNA of the CDR3 is TGCGCCAGCAGCATCGACCGGGACAGTGAAGCTTTCTTT.

The rearrangement links TRBV28 to TRBJ1-6; no clear D gene. The germline V gene has CDR1 MDHEN and CDR2 SYDVKM. There are 14 residues in the CDR3. Trimming pared 8 bases from V and 10 bases from J, leaving 18 bases between. The CDR3 loop reads CASVALGFRSPLHF. CDR3 coding DNA: TGTGCCAGCGTAGCCCTCGGCTTTAGATCACCCCTCCACTTT.

This chain uses TRBV29-1 with TRBJ2-1; TRBD1 matches 9 bases. The germline V gene has CDR1 SQVTM and CDR2 ANQGSEA. The CDR3 sequence is 12 residues long. V lost 8 bases to trimming and J lost 7 bases; unmatched junction nucleotides: 6. CDR3 in amino acids: CSHRGRVNEQFF. CDR3 bases: TGCAGCCACAGGGGGCGCGTTAATGAGCAGTTCTTC.

The V and J genes are TRBV20-1 and TRBJ2-7, with D possibly being TRBD1 (5 bases). Germline assignment: CDR1 DFQATT and CDR2 SNEGSKA (reference sequence). The CDR3 is 11 amino acids. V lost 6 bases and J 4 bases, leaving 10 bases between the germline ends. CDR3 in DNA: TGCAGTGCGAGGACACCTTACGAGCAGTACTTC. Translated: CSARTPYEQYF.

The chain links TRBV7-2 to TRBJ1-4; TRBD1 might be the D (5 bases). The V gene's germline CDR1 is SGHTA and CDR2 FQGNSA. The V gene lost 0 bases and the J gene lost 5 bases, with 10 bases spanning the gap. CDR3 length: 15 residues. The CDR3 DNA reads as TGTGCCAGCAGCTTAGCGGGGGGGTCCAATGAAAAACTGTTTTTT. Its translation: CASSLAGGSNEKLFF.

The rearrangement links TRBV5-1 to TRBJ2-2; the match to TRBD1 covers 7 bases. V shed 1 base and J 2 bases; nucleotides not matched to a gene: 2. Germline V lookup: CDR1 SGHRS, CDR2 YFSETQ. The CDR3 sequence is 15 residues long. The CDR3 loop reads CASSLTGDNTGELFF. The CDR3 DNA sequence: TGCGCCAGCAGCTTGACAGGGGATAACACCGGGGAGCTGTTTTTT.